This T cell receptor beta chain is drawn from a study of T cells in Graves' hyperthyroidism and ophthalmopathy. Notes on the study in general: For ophthalmopathy, model prediction preceded onset by a median about six months.

Researchers took RNA transcripts and amplified the TCR beta CDR3 regions from them. HTBI primers were employed in a first-round RT-PCR of the TCR CDR3. TCRdb used MiXCR to reprocess the multiplex PCR reads, holding one entry per CDR3 protein. This repertoire shows 350,000 to 400,000 distinct CDR3 sequences, approximately 17% found once; its top ten account for 35% to 45%. Germline V lookup: CDR1 SNHLY, CDR2 FYNNEI. The CDR3 is 13 residues long. The V end was cut by 6 bases, the J end by 4 bases, with 9 bases between. Diagnosis rested on symptoms, serum thyroxine and TRAb, thyroid ultrasound, and orbital computed tomography. Extraction of PBMCs used roughly 9.4 ml of fresh peripheral blood. Comments on this clonotype: No antigen is known for it.

Sequenced input: blood. The sequence was obtained from a young man with Graves' ophthalmopathy. The rearrangement joins TRBV2 to TRBJ2-2; TRBD2 is a possible D gene (6 bases). The CDR3 reads CASSGGLTGELFF. CDR3 bases: TGTGCCAGCAGCGGGGGACTCACCGGGGAGCTGTTTTTT.